This T cell receptor beta chain emerged from a study of blood T cell repertoires in COVID-19. Study context: Acute and convalescent COVID-19 samples came from the United States, Italy and Spain. Nucleic acid was either cDNA or gDNA, and it came from T cells, B-cell-depleted T cells, or PBMCs.

In the authors' methods: Cell counts per sample came from amplifying reference gene primers. Produced via immunoSEQ multiplex PCR; TCRdb's table is partial and in-frame only. V and J calls and clone size are given by that table; D and trimming were obtained from the DNA. There are about 110,000 clones in the sample; 76% occur only once, and roughly 3.8% lies in the top ten. This TCR derives from a woman older than 75 with acute or convalescent COVID-19. What was sequenced was peripheral blood.

The CDR3 protein is CASSWGGNTDTQYF. As DNA, the CDR3 is TGTGCCAGCAGTTGGGGCGGTAACACAGATACGCAGTATTTT. The rearrangement joins TRBV28 to TRBJ2-3, with D possibly TRBD1 on 5 matching bases. In germline, CDR1 is MDHEN, CDR2 SYDVKM. The CDR3 is made up of 14 amino acids. The V end was cut by 4 bases, the J end by 2 bases, with 10 bases between.